One sample yielded the 6 T cell receptor beta chains listed below, sequenced in a study of cytomegalovirus exposure and HLA in healthy donors (TCRdb year 2017). The library relied on the immunoSEQ multiplex PCR assay. A mixture of 60 forward primers for TCR Vbeta segments and 13 reverse primers for TCR Jbeta segments was used in the multiplex PCR. What TCRdb holds here is the immuneACCESS table cut down to in-frame rearrangements. Part of the clones is not present; checked against another copy, under half of the missing clones reflect an unresolved V gene, and the others are unexplained. Recorded for this sample are over 25,000 clones; almost 70% of them occurred a single time. Together, the top ten hold 4% to 4.5% of the sample. Sequencing used PBMCs. Source of these receptors: a woman aged 45-60 years in good health and CMV-seronegative.

The chain uses TRBV6-5 and TRBJ1-1, with TRBD1 as a possible D gene (5 bases). The germline V gene encodes CDR1 MNHEY and CDR2 SVGAGI. Trimming removed 5 bases from V and 5 bases from J, with 12 bases in between. The CDR3 loop spans 13 amino acids. The CDR3 coding sequence is TGTGCCAGCAGTCCCCTCGACAGTACTGAAGCTTTCTTT. Protein: CASSPLDSTEAFF.

J is TRBJ1-4 and V is TRBV9, with 8 bases lining up with TRBD1. CDR1 SGDLS and CDR2 YYNGEE come from the germline V gene. With 4 bases clipped from V and 8 bases from J, the junction kept 7 bases outside the gene matches. The CDR3 extends over 14 amino acids. CDR3: CASSRWTGKEKLFF. CDR3 DNA: TGTGCCAGCAGCCGGTGGACAGGGAAGGAAAAACTGTTTTTT.

This chain joins TRBV30 and TRBJ2-2; 10 bases agree with TRBD2. Germline CDR1 is GTSNPN and CDR2 is SVGIG (reference sequence). V shed 5 bases, J shed 6 bases, and the junction held 15 bases outside the gene matches. The CDR3 sequence is 17 residues long. As DNA, the CDR3 is TGTGCCTGGGGGACCGGAGCGGGAGGGCCGTATGCCGGGGAGCTGTTTTTT. This translates into CAWGTGAGGPYAGELFF.

V is TRBV4-2 and J is TRBJ1-5; D gene ambiguous. Germline lookup yields CDR1 LGHNA and CDR2 YNFKEQ. The V and J ends lost 0 bases and 7 bases respectively, with 13 bases between them. This CDR3 contains 15 residues. As DNA, the CDR3 is TGTGCCAGCAGCCAAGAATATACCGGAGGGCAGCCCCAGCATTTT. Protein product: CASSQEYTGGQPQHF.

The genes are TRBV29-1 and TRBJ1-2, with D tentatively TRBD1 (6 bases). The CDR3 covers 14 residues. V was shortened by 5 bases and J by 6 bases, with 19 bases between the two germline ends. Per germline, CDR1 SQVTM and CDR2 ANQGSEA. The CDR3, as DNA: TGCAGCGTTTTTCCCGAGACTTACAGGGATGGCTACACCTTC. Translating gives CSVFPETYRDGYTF.

Concerning this clone: The germline gene is not matched at one end of the junction; a read error may be the cause. V and J are TRBV25-1 and TRBJ1-2; no definite D call. Germline V lookup: CDR1 MGHDK, CDR2 SYGVNS. This CDR3 is 10 amino acids long. This CDR3 reads CASSERDMLF. In nucleotides, the CDR3 is TGTGCCAGCAGTGAAAGAGACATGCTCTTC.